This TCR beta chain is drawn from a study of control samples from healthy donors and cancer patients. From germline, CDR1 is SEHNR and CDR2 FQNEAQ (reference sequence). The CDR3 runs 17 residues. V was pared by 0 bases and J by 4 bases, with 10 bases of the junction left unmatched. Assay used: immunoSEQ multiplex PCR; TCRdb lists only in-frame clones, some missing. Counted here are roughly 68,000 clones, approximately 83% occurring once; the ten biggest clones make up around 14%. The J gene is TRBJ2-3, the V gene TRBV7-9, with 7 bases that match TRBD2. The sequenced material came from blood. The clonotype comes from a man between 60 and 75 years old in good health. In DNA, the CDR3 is TGTGCCAGCAGCTTAGCGGCGGGAGCTCCCGGTTCAGATACGCAGTATTTT. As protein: CASSLAAGAPGSDTQYF.